This T cell receptor beta chain was retrieved from a study of graft-versus-host responses after intestinal transplantation. Study-wide points: Those patients showing graft-donor T cell macrochimerism displayed high graft-versus-host to host-versus-graft clonal ratios in allografts.

Clones were read by immunoSEQ multiplex PCR, and TCRdb kept only the in-frame ones, dropping some. The sample has around 84,000 clones, 83% seen once. This clone was detected only once. What it binds is unknown. CDR3 length: 14 residues. Germline CDR1 and CDR2: SGHVS and FNYEAQ. The V gene lost 1 base and the J gene lost 6 bases, with 12 bases spanning the gap. The chain joins TRBV7-6 to TRBJ2-5; D is uncertain. Source: unstimulated CD8+ T cells sorted from spleen or lymph node cells, taken before intestinal transplant. The TCR originated in a human donor who received an intestinal transplant. The chain's CDR3 is CASSLEATMQTQYF. Written as DNA, the CDR3 is TGTGCCAGCAGCTTAGAAGCGACAATGCAGACCCAGTACTTC.